The clone carrying this T cell receptor beta chain was counted at least ten times. Trimming cost V 6 bases and J 4 bases, with 12 bases left between them. CDR1 is SQVTM and CDR2 is ANQGSEA in the germline V gene. This CDR3 is built from 12 residues. TCRdb recomputed calls from the RT-PCR reads with MiXCR, one row per CDR3 protein. The table has about 700,000 distinct CDR3 sequences, approximately 15% seen once. The sequence was obtained from a female donor in good health, serving as a healthy control. The chain joins TRBV29-1 to TRBJ1-2, with D perhaps TRBD1 (6 bases). The specimen sequenced was memory CD4+ T cells from blood. CDR3 amino acids: CSVLTGSYGYTF. DNA for the CDR3: TGCAGCGTACTAACAGGGAGCTATGGCTACACCTTC.